Shown below are 20 T cell receptor beta chains from a single sample sequenced in a study of CD8+ T cells in alopecia areata. Described treatment: oral pan-JAK inhibitor, 5-10 mg twice daily. Sequencing used cDNA as its template, made by extracting RNA and reverse transcribing it. Produced via immunoSEQ multiplex PCR; TCRdb's table is partial and in-frame only. In the table there are some 190,000 clones, under 80% of which are singletons. The input for sequencing was CD4+ T cells sorted from blood, taken around week 50, from a patient treated with tofacitinib. These TCRs come from a human donor with alopecia areata.

This clone was seen a few times. The chain combines TRBV11-2 with TRBJ2-1; TRBD2 agrees at 8 bases. CDR3 size: 18 residues. The J segment lost 7 bases and the V segment lost 2 bases, leaving 16 bases of the junction unmatched. Germline V gene data show CDR1 as SGHAT and CDR2 as FQNNGV. DNA for the CDR3: TGTGCCAGCAGCTTACGGGTCACGGGGGGGCGTTACCGGAATGAGCAGTTCTTC. Protein product: CASSLRVTGGRYRNEQFF.

The chain has TRBV11-2 and TRBJ1-1, with D possibly TRBD1 on 5 matching bases. The germline V gene encodes CDR1 SGHAT and CDR2 FQNNGV. This CDR3 has 13 amino acids. With 3 bases removed from V and 1 base from J, the gap between germline ends came to 6 bases. The CDR3 DNA reads as TGTGCCAGCAGCTTTGGGGGGAACACTGAAGCTTTCTTT. Amino acids: CASSFGGNTEAFF. Based on the CDR3 plus reference TRBV11-2 and TRBJ1-1, the full variable domain is EAGVAQSPRYKIIEKRQSVAFWCNPISGHATLYWYQQILGQGPKLLIQFQNNGVVDDSQLPKDRFSAERLKGVDSTLKIQPAKLEDSAVYLCASSFGGNTEAFFGQGTRLTVV.

Only a few counts were recorded for this clone. This chain uses TRBV29-1 with TRBJ1-5; TRBD1 is a possible D gene (6 bases). There are 18 residues in the CDR3. Per germline, CDR1 SQVTM and CDR2 ANQGSEA. V shed 7 bases and J shed 0 bases, with 25 bases lying between them. Here the CDR3 reads CSALLGTGMISSNQPQHF. CDR3 nucleotides: TGCAGCGCTTTATTGGGTACAGGGATGATCTCTAGCAATCAGCCCCAGCATTTT.

The chain links TRBV30 to TRBJ2-7; D remains unclear. Germline values: CDR1 GTSNPN, CDR2 SVGIG (reference sequence). This CDR3 spans 12 amino acids. Trimming took off 6 bases at V and 10 bases at J, with 19 bases between the two ends. The CDR3 sequence is CACVPQNKGQYF. CDR3 in DNA: TGTGCCTGTGTCCCACAAAATAAGGGACAGTACTTC.

The rearrangement links TRBV29-1 to TRBJ2-1, with 7 bases aligning to TRBD1. Germline assignment: CDR1 SQVTM and CDR2 ANQGSEA. There are 15 residues in the CDR3. The V and J ends lost 7 bases and 0 bases, in that order; junction bases with no gene match: 9. DNA of the CDR3: TGCAGCGGTCAACAGGGGACCAGCTCCTACAATGAGCAGTTCTTC. It yields the protein CSGQQGTSSYNEQFF.

The rearrangement links TRBV27 to TRBJ1-2, with D unclear. The CDR3 covers 12 residues. CDR1 and CDR2 (germline): MNHEY, SMNVEV (reference sequence). Trimming pared 4 bases from V and 8 bases from J, leaving 11 bases between. The CDR3 spells CASSSYRDGYTF. DNA for the CDR3: TGTGCCAGCAGTTCCTATAGAGACGGCTACACCTTC.

This clone has only a few counts. The chain recombines TRBV11-2 with TRBJ2-2; tentative D call: TRBD2 (7 bases). This CDR3 spans 15 amino acids. In germline, CDR1 is SGHAT, CDR2 FQNNGV. The V gene lost 5 bases and the J gene lost 1 base, with 11 bases spanning the gap. DNA of the CDR3: TGTGCCAGCAGCCTCGGGGGGCGGAACACCGGGGAGCTGTTTTTT. It is translated as CASSLGGRNTGELFF.

This clone showed up just once. This chain links TRBV19 with TRBJ1-6; D may be TRBD1 (5 bases). V was trimmed by 1 base and J by 6 bases, leaving 10 bases between them. The germline gives CDR1 LNHDA, CDR2 SQIVND (reference sequence). This CDR3 contains 15 residues. The CDR3 region is CASSIGGRVNSPLHF. CDR3 nucleotides: TGTGCCAGTAGTATAGGGGGACGAGTTAATTCACCCCTCCACTTT.

In this sample, this clone turned up once. The rearrangement links TRBV25-1 to TRBJ1-2; D is unclear. V shed 6 bases and J shed 7 bases, with 15 bases lying between them. The CDR3 totals 13 residues. Germline CDR1 is MGHDK and CDR2 is SYGVNS. CDR3 nucleotides: TGTGCCAGCAGCCCGGGGATTGGCGTTGGCTACACCTTC. Translation gives CASSPGIGVGYTF.

The chain links TRBV2 to TRBJ2-7; 7 bases line up with TRBD1. The CDR3 extends over 13 amino acids. Germline loops: CDR1 SNHLY, CDR2 FYNNEI. J lost 2 bases, V lost 8 bases, and 6 bases had no gene match. CDR3 DNA: TGTGCCAGCGGCAGGACAGGTACCTACGAGCAGTACTTC. It translates to CASGRTGTYEQYF.

The gene calls are TRBV10-3 and TRBJ2-3; no definite D call. From germline, CDR1 is ENHRY and CDR2 SYGVKD. This CDR3 is 16 amino acids long. V lost 1 base and J 4 bases, leaving 15 bases between the germline ends. The CDR3 nucleotides are TGTGCCATCAGTGAGTTGAGCATTCGAAGGGCAGATACGCAGTATTTT. This codes for CAISELSIRRADTQYF.

The chain has TRBV30 and TRBJ2-5; D is unresolved. Trimming pared 2 bases from V and 7 bases from J, leaving 11 bases between. The CDR3 runs to 12 residues. Germline CDR1 is GTSNPN and CDR2 is SVGIG (reference sequence). CDR3 amino acids: CAWSIQSGTQYF. The CDR3 region has the DNA TGTGCCTGGAGTATCCAGTCCGGGACCCAGTACTTC.

This rearrangement joins TRBV29-1 to TRBJ2-4; the D gene is possibly TRBD1 (8 bases). The CDR3 spans 13 residues. Germline-derived CDR1 and CDR2 are SQVTM and ANQGSEA. Trimming removed 6 bases from V and 4 bases from J, with 13 bases in between. For the CDR3, the DNA is TGCAGCGTCTACAGGGGGGGTAAAAACATTCAGTACTTC. This encodes CSVYRGGKNIQYF.

V usage is TRBV2 and J usage is TRBJ2-1; tentative D call: TRBD1 (6 bases). The CDR3 length is 11 residues. CDR1 is SNHLY, CDR2 FYNNEI, per germline. V lost 9 bases to trimming and J lost 5 bases, with 8 bases between them. CDR3 nucleotides: TGTGCCAGTGAGGGGGACAATGAGCAGTTCTTC. This encodes CASEGDNEQFF.

A few counts support this clone. This chain joins TRBV9 and TRBJ2-7, with D perhaps TRBD1 (6 bases). This CDR3 has 13 amino acids. Germline V gives CDR1 SGDLS, CDR2 YYNGEE. Trimming pared 4 bases from V and 2 bases from J, leaving 10 bases between. The DNA for the CDR3 is TGTGCCAGCAGCCGGGACATCACCTACGAGCAGTACTTC. It is translated as CASSRDITYEQYF.

The rearrangement uses TRBV20-1 and TRBJ1-4; 9 bases fit TRBD1. CDR3 size: 11 residues. Germline V CDR1 and CDR2: DFQATT, SNEGSKA (reference sequence). CDR3 DNA sequence: TGCAGGGCGGACAGGGGAAGAGAACTGTTTTTT. Translation: CRADRGRELFF.

This clone has just a few counts. The gene calls are TRBV29-1 and TRBJ2-7, with D possibly TRBD1 on 6 matching bases. With 4 bases removed from V and 4 bases from J, the gap between germline ends came to 14 bases. This CDR3 has 13 amino acids. The germline gives CDR1 SQVTM, CDR2 ANQGSEA. CDR3 nucleotides: TGCAGCGTTGTGATCAGGGGAAGTTACGAGCAGTACTTC. Protein sequence: CSVVIRGSYEQYF.

The table lists this clone with a count of one. This rearrangement joins TRBV30 to TRBJ2-3; possible D gene TRBD1, 5 bases. CDR3 size: 11 residues. The germline CDR1 and CDR2 sequences are GTSNPN and SVGIG (reference sequence). The germline V and J ends were trimmed by 8 bases and 5 bases, with 11 bases remaining between them. Written as DNA, the CDR3 is TGTGCCAGAGACAGTGGAGATACGCAGTATTTT. Translation gives CARDSGDTQYF. Full variable domain (remainder filled in from reference TRBV30 and TRBJ2-3): SQTIHQWPATLVQPVGSPLSLECTVEGTSNPNLYWYRQAAGRGLQLLFYSVGIGQISSEVPQNLSASRPQDRQFILSSKKLLLSDSGFYLCARDSGDTQYFGPGTRLTVL.

The chain is built from TRBV7-2 and TRBJ1-1, with D hard to call. In germline, CDR1 is SGHTA, CDR2 FQGNSA. Trimming shortened V by 4 bases and J by 7 bases, and 13 bases separated the two germline ends. The CDR3 is 13 amino acids. DNA of the CDR3: TGTGCCAGCAGCTCACAAGAGCGGGGTGAAGCTTTCTTT. Translating it yields CASSSQERGEAFF.

This clone appeared a few times. V and J are TRBV29-1 and TRBJ1-1; D not certain. The length of the CDR3 is 14 residues. From germline, CDR1 is SQVTM and CDR2 ANQGSEA. The germline V and J ends were trimmed by 1 base and 1 base, with 10 bases remaining between them. This CDR3 reads CSVEGRASNTEAFF. Here the CDR3 DNA reads TGCAGCGTTGAAGGAAGGGCCTCGAACACTGAAGCTTTCTTT.